The rows below give T cell receptor beta chains drawn from one sample of a study of T cell responses to AZD1222 COVID-19 vaccine. Sequencing was performed with immunoSEQ multiplex PCR; in TCRdb, only in-frame clones are kept and a portion is missing. The sample shows more than 110,000 clones, 70% to 90% of them seen only once. This specimen consisted of peripheral blood, obtained on day 0 of AZD1222 vaccination. These receptors originate from an adult in good health. Each CDR3 is given with its conserved first and last residue. A D gene is named only where the DNA matches it firmly. The size field is filled for only some rows; it gives once, few, many or a size class.

D gene: NA; clone size: once; J gene: TRBJ1-1; V gene: TRBV30; CDR3 DNA: TGTGCCTGGAGTGTAGACGCTGAAGCTTTCTTT; CDR3 protein: CAWSVDAEAFF
D gene: NA; clone size: NA; J gene: TRBJ1-4; V gene: TRBV6-5; CDR3 DNA: TGTGCCAGCAGCCAAGGGAGGATGGGAAATGAAAAACTGTTTTTT; CDR3 protein: CASSQGRMGNEKLFF
D gene: NA; clone size: NA; J gene: TRBJ2-1; V gene: TRBV4-1; CDR3 DNA: TGCGCCAGCAGCCAAGTTTCTAACGCCCCGTGGGACAATGAGCAGTTCTTC; CDR3 protein: CASSQVSNAPWDNEQFF
D gene: NA; clone size: NA; J gene: TRBJ1-4; V gene: TRBV7-9; CDR3 DNA: TGTGCCAGCGGTGGGGCAGCTAATGAAAAACTGTTTTTT; CDR3 protein: CASGGAANEKLFF
D gene: NA; clone size: NA; J gene: TRBJ2-7; V gene: TRBV14; CDR3 DNA: TGTGCCAGCAGCCTTGCCGGTATAGAGCAGTACTTC; CDR3 protein: CASSLAGIEQYF
D gene: TRBD2; clone size: NA; J gene: TRBJ2-3; V gene: TRBV6-5; CDR3 DNA: TGTGCCAGCAGTTACCCACTAGCGGGACCCACAGATACGCAGTATTTT; CDR3 protein: CASSYPLAGPTDTQYF
D gene: NA; clone size: NA; J gene: TRBJ2-5; V gene: TRBV9; CDR3 DNA: TGTGCCAGCAGCGTAGGGTCCCCTAGAGACGGAGAGACCCAGTACTTC; CDR3 protein: CASSVGSPRDGETQYF
D gene: TRBD1; clone size: NA; J gene: TRBJ1-2; V gene: TRBV19; CDR3 DNA: TGTGCCAGTAGTACCGGACAGGCGGCATGGAGCTATGGCTACACCTTC; CDR3 protein: CASSTGQAAWSYGYTF
D gene: TRBD1; clone size: NA; J gene: TRBJ1-4; V gene: TRBV28; CDR3 DNA: TGTGCCAGCAGTTCTATACAGGGGGCTAATGAAAAACTGTTTTTT; CDR3 protein: CASSSIQGANEKLFF
D gene: NA; clone size: many; J gene: TRBJ1-2; V gene: TRBV24-1; CDR3 DNA: TGTGCCACCAGTGATTTGAAGGTTCACTATGGCTACACCTTC; CDR3 protein: CATSDLKVHYGYTF